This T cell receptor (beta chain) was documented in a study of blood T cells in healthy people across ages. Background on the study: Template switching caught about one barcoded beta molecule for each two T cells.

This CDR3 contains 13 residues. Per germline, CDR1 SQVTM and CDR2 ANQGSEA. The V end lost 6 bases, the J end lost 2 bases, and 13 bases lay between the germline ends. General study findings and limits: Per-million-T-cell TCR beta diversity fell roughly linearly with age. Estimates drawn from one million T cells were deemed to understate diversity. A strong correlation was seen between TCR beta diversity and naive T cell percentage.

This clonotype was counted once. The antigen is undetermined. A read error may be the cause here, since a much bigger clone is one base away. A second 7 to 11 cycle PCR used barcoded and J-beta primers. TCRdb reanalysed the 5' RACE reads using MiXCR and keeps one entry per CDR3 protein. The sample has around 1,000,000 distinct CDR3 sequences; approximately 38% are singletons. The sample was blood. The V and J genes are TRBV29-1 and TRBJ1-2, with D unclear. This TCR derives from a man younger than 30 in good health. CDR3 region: CSVDKGVNYGYTF. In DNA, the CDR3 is TGCAGCGTGGATAAGGGAGTAAACTATGGCTACACCTTC. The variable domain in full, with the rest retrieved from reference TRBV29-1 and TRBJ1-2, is SAVISQKPSRDICQRGTSLTIQCQVDSQVTMMFWYRQQPGQSLTLIATANQGSEATYESGFVIDKFPISRPNLTFSTLTVSNMSPEDSSIYLCSVDKGVNYGYTFGSGTRLTVV.